This T cell receptor (beta chain) was recorded in a study of cytomegalovirus exposure and HLA in healthy donors. Note on this clone: Its antigen is not known.

Primers: 60 Vbeta forward and 13 Jbeta reverse. Under the authors' procedure: A follow-up analysis tallied 70 million to 80 million unique TCR beta chains, approximately 10 million shared. The protocol was immunoSEQ multiplex PCR, while the TCRdb copy is restricted to in-frame clones and leaves out a portion. V, J and clone size were drawn from that table, and D and trimming were deduced from the DNA. The sample contains some 92,000 clones, about 80% of which appear only once. The study, taken as a whole, reports: Some public TCRs appeared in many individuals, while most sequences were rare. Using a false discovery rate of 0.05, a later analysis showed that roughly 16,000 TCR beta sequences were associated with HLA alleles.

CDR1 is SNHLY and CDR2 is FYNNEI in the germline V gene. Trimming cost V 1 base and J 5 bases; bases outside gene matches: 9. CDR3 length: 16 amino acids. This clonotype was sampled from a man younger than 30 in good health and CMV-seropositive. This chain joins TRBV2 and TRBJ2-7; TRBD1 matches 9 bases. The sample comprised PBMCs. In DNA, the CDR3 is TGTGCCAGCAGTGAAGTAAGGGGACAGGGTTGGCACGAGCAGTACTTC. Amino acid sequence: CASSEVRGQGWHEQYF.